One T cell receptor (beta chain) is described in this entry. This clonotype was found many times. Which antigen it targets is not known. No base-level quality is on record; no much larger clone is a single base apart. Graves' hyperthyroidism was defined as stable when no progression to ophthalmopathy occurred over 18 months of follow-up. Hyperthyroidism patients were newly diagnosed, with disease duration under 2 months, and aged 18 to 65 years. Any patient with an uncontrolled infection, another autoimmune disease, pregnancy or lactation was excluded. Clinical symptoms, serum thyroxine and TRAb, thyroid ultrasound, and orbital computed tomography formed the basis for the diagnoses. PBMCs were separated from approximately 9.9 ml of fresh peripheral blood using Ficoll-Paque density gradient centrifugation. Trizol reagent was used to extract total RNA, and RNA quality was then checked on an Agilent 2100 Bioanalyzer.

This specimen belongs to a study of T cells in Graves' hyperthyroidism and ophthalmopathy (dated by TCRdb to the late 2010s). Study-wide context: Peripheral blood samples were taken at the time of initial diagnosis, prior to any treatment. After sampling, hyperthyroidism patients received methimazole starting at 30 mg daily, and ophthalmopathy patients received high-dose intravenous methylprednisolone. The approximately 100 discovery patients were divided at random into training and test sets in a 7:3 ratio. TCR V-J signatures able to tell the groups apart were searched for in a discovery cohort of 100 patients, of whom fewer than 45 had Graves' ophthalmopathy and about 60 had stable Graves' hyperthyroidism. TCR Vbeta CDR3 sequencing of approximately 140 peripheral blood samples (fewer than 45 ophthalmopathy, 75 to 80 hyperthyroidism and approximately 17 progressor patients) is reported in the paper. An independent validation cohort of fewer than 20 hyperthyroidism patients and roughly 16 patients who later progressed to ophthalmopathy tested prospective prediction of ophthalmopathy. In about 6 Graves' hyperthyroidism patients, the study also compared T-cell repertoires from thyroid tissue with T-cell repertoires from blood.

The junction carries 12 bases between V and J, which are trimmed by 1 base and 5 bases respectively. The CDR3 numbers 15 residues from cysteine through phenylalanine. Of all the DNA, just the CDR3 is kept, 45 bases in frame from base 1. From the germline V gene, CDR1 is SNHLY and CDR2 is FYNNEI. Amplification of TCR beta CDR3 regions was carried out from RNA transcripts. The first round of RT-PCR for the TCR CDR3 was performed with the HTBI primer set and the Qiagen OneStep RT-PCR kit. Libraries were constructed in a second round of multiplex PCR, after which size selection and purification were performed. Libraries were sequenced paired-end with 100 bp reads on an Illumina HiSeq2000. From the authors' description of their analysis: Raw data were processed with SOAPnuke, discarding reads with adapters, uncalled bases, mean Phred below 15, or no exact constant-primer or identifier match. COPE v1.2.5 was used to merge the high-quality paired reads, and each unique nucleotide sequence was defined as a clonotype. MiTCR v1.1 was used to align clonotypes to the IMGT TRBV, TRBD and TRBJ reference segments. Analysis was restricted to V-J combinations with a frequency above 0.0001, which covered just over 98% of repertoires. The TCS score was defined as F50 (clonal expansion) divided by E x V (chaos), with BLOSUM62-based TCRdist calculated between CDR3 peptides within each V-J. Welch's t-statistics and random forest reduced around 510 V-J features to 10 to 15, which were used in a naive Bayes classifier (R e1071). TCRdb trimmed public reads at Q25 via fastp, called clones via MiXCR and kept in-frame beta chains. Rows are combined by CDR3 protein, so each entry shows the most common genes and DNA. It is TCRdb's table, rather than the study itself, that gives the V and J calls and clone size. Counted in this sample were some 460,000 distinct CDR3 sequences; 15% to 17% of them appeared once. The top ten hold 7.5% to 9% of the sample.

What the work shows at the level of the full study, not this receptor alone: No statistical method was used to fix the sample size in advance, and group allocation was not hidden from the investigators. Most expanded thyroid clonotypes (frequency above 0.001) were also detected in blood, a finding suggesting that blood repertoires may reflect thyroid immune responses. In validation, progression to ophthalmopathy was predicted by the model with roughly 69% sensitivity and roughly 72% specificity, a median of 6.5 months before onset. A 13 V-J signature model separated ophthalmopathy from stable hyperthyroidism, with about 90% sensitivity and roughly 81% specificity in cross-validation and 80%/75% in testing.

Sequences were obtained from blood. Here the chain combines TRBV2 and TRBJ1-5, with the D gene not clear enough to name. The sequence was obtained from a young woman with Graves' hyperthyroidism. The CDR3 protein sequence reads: CASSEGGEYYQPQHF. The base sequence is TGTGCCAGCAGTGAAGGCGGGGAGTATTATCAGCCCCAGCATTTT.